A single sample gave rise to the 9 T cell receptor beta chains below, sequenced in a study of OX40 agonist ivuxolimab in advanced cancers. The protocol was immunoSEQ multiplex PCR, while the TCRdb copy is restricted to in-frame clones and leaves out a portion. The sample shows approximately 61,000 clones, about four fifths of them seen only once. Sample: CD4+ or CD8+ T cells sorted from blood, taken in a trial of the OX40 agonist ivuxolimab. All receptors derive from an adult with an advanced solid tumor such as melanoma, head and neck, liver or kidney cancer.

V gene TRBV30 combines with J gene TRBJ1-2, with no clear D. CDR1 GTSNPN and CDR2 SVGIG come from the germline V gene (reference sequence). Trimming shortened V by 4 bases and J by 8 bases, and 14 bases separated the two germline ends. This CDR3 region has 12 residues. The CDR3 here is CAWTRHSWGYTF. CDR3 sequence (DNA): TGTGCCTGGACGCGGCATTCATGGGGCTACACCTTC.

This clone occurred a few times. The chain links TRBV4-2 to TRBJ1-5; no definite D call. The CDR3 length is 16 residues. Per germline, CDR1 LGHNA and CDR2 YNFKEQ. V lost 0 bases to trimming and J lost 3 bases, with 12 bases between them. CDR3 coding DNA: TGTGCCAGCAGCCAAGATAGAGCGCAGAACAATCAGCCCCAGCATTTT. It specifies CASSQDRAQNNQPQHF.

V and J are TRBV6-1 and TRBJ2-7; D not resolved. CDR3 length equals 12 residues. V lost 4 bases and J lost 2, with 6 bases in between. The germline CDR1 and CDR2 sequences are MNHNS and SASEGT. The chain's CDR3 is CASSVPTYEQYF. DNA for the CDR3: TGTGCCAGCAGTGTTCCGACCTACGAGCAGTACTTC.

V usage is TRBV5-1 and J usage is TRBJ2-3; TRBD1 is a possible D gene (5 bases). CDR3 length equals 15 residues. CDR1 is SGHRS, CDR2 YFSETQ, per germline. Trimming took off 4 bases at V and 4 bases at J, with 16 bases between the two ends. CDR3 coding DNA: TGCGCCAGCAGCCCCAGCTCCAGGGTCTCAGATACGCAGTATTTT. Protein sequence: CASSPSSRVSDTQYF.

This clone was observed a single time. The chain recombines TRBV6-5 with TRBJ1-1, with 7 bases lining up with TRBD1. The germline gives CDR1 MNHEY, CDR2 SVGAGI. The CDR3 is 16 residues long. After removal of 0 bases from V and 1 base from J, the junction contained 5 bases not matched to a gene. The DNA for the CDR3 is TGTGCCAGCAGTTACTCGTGGGAGGGGGCGAACACTGAAGCTTTCTTT. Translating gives CASSYSWEGANTEAFF.

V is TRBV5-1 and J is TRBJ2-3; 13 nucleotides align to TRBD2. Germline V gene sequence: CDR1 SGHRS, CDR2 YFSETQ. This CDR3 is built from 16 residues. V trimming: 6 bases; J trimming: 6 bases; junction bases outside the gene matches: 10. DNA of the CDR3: TGCGCCAGCAACCTACGGACTAGCGGGGGCCCGGATACGCAGTATTTT. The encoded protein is CASNLRTSGGPDTQYF.

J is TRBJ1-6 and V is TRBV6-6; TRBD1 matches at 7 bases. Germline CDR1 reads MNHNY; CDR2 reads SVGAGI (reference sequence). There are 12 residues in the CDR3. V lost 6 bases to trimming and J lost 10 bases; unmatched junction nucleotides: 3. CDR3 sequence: CASRTGESPLHF. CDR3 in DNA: TGTGCCAGCAGAACAGGGGAATCACCCCTCCACTTT.

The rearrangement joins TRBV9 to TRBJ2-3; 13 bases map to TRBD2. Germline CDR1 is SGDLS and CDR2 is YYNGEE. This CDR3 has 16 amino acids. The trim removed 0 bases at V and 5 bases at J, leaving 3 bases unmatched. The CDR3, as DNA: TGTGCCAGCAGCGTAGGACTAGCGGGGGGTGAAGATACGCAGTATTTT. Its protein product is CASSVGLAGGEDTQYF.

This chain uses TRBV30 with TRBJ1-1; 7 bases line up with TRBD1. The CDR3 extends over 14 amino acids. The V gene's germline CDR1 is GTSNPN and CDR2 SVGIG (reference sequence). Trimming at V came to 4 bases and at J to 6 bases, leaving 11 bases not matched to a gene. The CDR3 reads CAWTTGRGGSEAFF. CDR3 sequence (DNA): TGTGCCTGGACCACCGGCAGAGGGGGCTCTGAAGCTTTCTTT.